The 22 T cell receptor beta chains below all came from one sample that was sequenced in a study of cytomegalovirus exposure and HLA in healthy donors. The PCR was carried out with 60 Vbeta primers and 13 Jbeta primers. Libraries were prepared by immunoSEQ multiplex PCR; TCRdb keeps only in-frame clonotypes and omits some of them. Here the sample spans roughly 200,000 clones, 60% to 80% being singletons. The sample was PBMCs. The receptors originated from a man aged 55-75 years in good health and CMV-seronegative.

CDR3 residues: CASSKGTSGINEQFF. In DNA, the CDR3 is TGTGCCAGCAGCAAAGGGACTAGCGGGATCAATGAGCAGTTCTTC. The rearrangement links TRBV9 to TRBJ2-1; the match to TRBD2 covers 13 bases. J gave up 6 bases and V 4 bases, and 4 bases lay outside the gene matches. Germline V lookup: CDR1 SGDLS, CDR2 YYNGEE. CDR3 length: 15 residues.

This rearrangement joins TRBV2 to TRBJ2-6; D remains unclear. Germline V lookup: CDR1 SNHLY, CDR2 FYNNEI. CDR3 length: 13 residues. The V end lost 6 bases, the J end lost 0 bases, and 3 bases lay between the germline ends. CDR3 sequence: CASRLSGANVLTF. The CDR3 nucleotides are TGTGCCAGCAGACTCTCTGGGGCCAACGTCCTGACTTTC.

The chain has TRBV30 and TRBJ2-1; 8 nucleotides line up with TRBD2. The CDR3 has 15 amino acids. Per germline, CDR1 GTSNPN and CDR2 SVGIG (reference sequence). Germline trimming cut 0 bases from V and 7 bases from J; bases unmatched to any gene: 8. This CDR3 reads CAWSVQSGRRNEQFF. CDR3 DNA: TGTGCCTGGAGTGTACAGAGCGGGAGACGGAATGAGCAGTTCTTC.

The CDR3 spells CASSNPGQLSYEQYF. The CDR3 DNA is TGTGCCAGTAGTAATCCGGGACAGCTTAGCTACGAGCAGTACTTC. This rearrangement joins TRBV19 to TRBJ2-7, with 7 bases matching TRBD1. The germline V gene has CDR1 LNHDA and CDR2 SQIVND (reference sequence). Unmatched junction bases numbered 9, after V lost 4 bases and J lost 3 bases. The CDR3 extends over 15 amino acids.

On this clone: The junction does not match germline at one end; this may be a read error. This chain links TRBV7-7 with TRBJ2-1, with 13 bases lining up with TRBD2. CDR1 is SSHAT and CDR2 is FNYEAQ in the germline V gene (reference sequence). This CDR3 has 15 amino acids. The CDR3 loop is CASSLGLAGRNEQFF. The CDR3 bases are TGTGCTAGCAGCCTGGGACTAGCGGGGAGAAATGAGCAGTTCTTC. Full variable domain (rest looked up from reference TRBV7-7 and TRBJ2-1): GAGVSQSPRYKVTKRGQDVTLRCDPISSHATLYWYQQALGQGPEFLTYFNYEAQPDKSGLPSDRFSAERPEGSISTLTIQRTEQRDSAMYRCASSLGLAGRNEQFFGPGTRLTVL.

The chain recombines TRBV19 with TRBJ1-5; maybe TRBD1 (5 bases). Trimming left V 5 bases short and J 15 bases short, with 20 bases between. The CDR3 has 13 residues. The germline CDR1 and CDR2 sequences are LNHDA and SQIVND (reference sequence). This chain's CDR3 is CASSPIDSDLGHF. The CDR3 DNA follows: TGTGCCAGTAGTCCGATCGACAGTGACTTGGGGCATTTT. Combining the CDR3 with reference TRBV19 and TRBJ1-5 gives the whole variable domain DGGITQSPKYLFRKEGQNVTLSCEQNLNHDAMYWYRQDPGQGLRLIYYSQIVNDFQKGDIAEGYSVSREKKESFPLTVTSAQKNPTAFYLCASSPIDSDLGHFGDGTRLSIL.

This sequence joins TRBV12-5 and TRBJ2-1; a possible D gene is TRBD1 (7 bases). The CDR3 consists of 15 residues. The V gene lost 5 bases and the J gene lost 2 bases, with 13 bases spanning the gap. The V gene's germline CDR1 is LGHNT and CDR2 FRNRAP. The CDR3 DNA reads as TGTGCTAGTGGTCCCCCCAGGGGGGCCTACAATGAGCAGTTCTTC. This encodes CASGPPRGAYNEQFF.

The CDR3 loop is CASAGTGNEKLFF. The DNA of the CDR3 is TGTGCCAGTGCCGGGACAGGAAATGAAAAACTGTTTTTT. The V call is TRBV19, the J call TRBJ1-4, with 8 nucleotides matching TRBD1. The CDR3 runs 13 residues. CDR1 and CDR2 (germline): LNHDA, SQIVND (reference sequence). The ends lost 8 bases at V and 5 bases at J; junction bases unmatched: 4. The entire variable domain, with the rest obtained from reference TRBV19 and TRBJ1-4, is as follows: DGGITQSPKYLFRKEGQNVTLSCEQNLNHDAMYWYRQDPGQGLRLIYYSQIVNDFQKGDIAEGYSVSREKKESFPLTVTSAQKNPTAFYLCASAGTGNEKLFFGSGTQLSVL.

This clone was picked up a small number of times. The chain joins TRBV4-1 to TRBJ2-1; possible D gene TRBD2, 6 bases. The germline V and J ends were trimmed by 5 bases and 6 bases, with 14 bases remaining between them. CDR3 length equals 14 residues. Germline CDR1 and CDR2: MGHRA and YSYEKL. The CDR3 nucleotides are TGCGCCAGCAGCGACCCGACTAGGCGCAATGAGCAGTTCTTC. Translated, it gives CASSDPTRRNEQFF.

This chain links TRBV18 with TRBJ2-2; 7 nucleotides match TRBD1. Germline lookup yields CDR1 KGHSH and CDR2 LQKENI. The V segment lost 3 bases and the J segment 1 base; nucleotides outside the gene matches: 5. The CDR3 consists of 16 residues. In DNA, the CDR3 is TGTGCCAGCTCACCGCTCCGGGACAGGAACACCGGGGAGCTGTTTTTT. Its translation: CASSPLRDRNTGELFF.

The V and J genes are TRBV5-1 and TRBJ2-3; D might be TRBD2 (6 bases). The V end was cut by 6 bases, the J end by 4 bases, with 21 bases between. CDR3 length equals 16 residues. The V gene's germline CDR1 is SGHRS and CDR2 YFSETQ. The CDR3 loop is CASTRSGLANADTQYF. As DNA, the CDR3 is TGCGCCAGCACCCGCTCCGGGCTAGCGAATGCAGATACGCAGTATTTT.

This clone was recorded once. This CDR3 reads CASSFPPIWEGRHEQYF. DNA of the CDR3: TGTGCCAGCAGCTTTCCCCCGATCTGGGAGGGTAGGCACGAGCAGTACTTC. The J gene is TRBJ2-7, the V gene TRBV7-6; 7 bases are shared with TRBD2. J lost 5 bases, V lost 3 bases, and 16 bases had no gene match. CDR1 and CDR2 (germline): SGHVS, FNYEAQ. The CDR3 sequence is 17 residues long. The variable domain in full, completed from reference TRBV7-6 and TRBJ2-7, reads GAGVSQSPRYKVTKRGQDVALRCDPISGHVSLYWYRQALGQGPEFLTYFNYEAQQDKSGLPNDRFSAERPEGSISTLTIQRTEQRDSAMYRCASSFPPIWEGRHEQYFGPGTRLTVT.

The chain has TRBV6-1 and TRBJ2-1; D gene unclear. V was cut by 8 bases and J by 8 bases, with 19 bases left in between. The CDR3 is 14 residues long. CDR1 and CDR2 from the germline V gene are MNHNS and SASEGT. The CDR3 loop is CASSPLVRGDEQFF. CDR3 coding DNA: TGTGCCAGCTCCCCTCTAGTTCGCGGTGATGAGCAGTTCTTC.

The chain employs TRBV27 and TRBJ2-7; 7 bases agree with TRBD1. Germline-derived CDR1 and CDR2 are MNHEY and SMNVEV (reference sequence). V gave up 5 bases and J gave up 9 bases; unmatched junction bases: 10. There are 13 residues in the CDR3. CDR3 DNA sequence: TGTGCCAGCAGTCCGGCCGGACAGGCCGGGCAGTACTTC. Translating it yields CASSPAGQAGQYF.

The CDR3 reads CASSYFGQGSGYTF. CDR3 in DNA: TGTGCCAGCAGTTACTTTGGGCAGGGGAGTGGCTACACCTTC. The chain carries TRBV6-5 and TRBJ1-2; weak D call: TRBD1 (6 bases). Germline CDR1 reads MNHEY; CDR2 reads SVGAGI. With 1 base removed from V and 7 bases from J, the gap between germline ends came to 13 bases. The CDR3 has 14 residues.

This rearrangement joins TRBV6-5 to TRBJ2-7; tentatively, D is TRBD2 (5 bases). V lost 0 bases, J lost 7 bases, and 7 bases lay in between. CDR3 length equals 12 residues. The V gene's germline CDR1 is MNHEY and CDR2 SVGAGI. The CDR3 nucleotides read TGTGCCAGCAGTTACTCAGGGAGTGAGCAGTACTTC. It encodes CASSYSGSEQYF.

The CDR3 DNA is TGCGCCAGCAGCCAAACCTACTACAATGAGCAGTTCTTC. Translated: CASSQTYYNEQFF. The chain uses TRBV4-1 and TRBJ2-1; D call uncertain. CDR1 MGHRA and CDR2 YSYEKL come from the germline V gene. V lost 2 bases and J lost 3, with 5 bases in between. The CDR3 runs to 13 residues.

V and J are TRBV14 and TRBJ2-7; D may be TRBD1 (5 bases). This CDR3 is built from 13 residues. CDR1 is SGHDN, CDR2 FVKESK, per germline. V lost 0 bases to trimming and J lost 5 bases, with 8 bases between them. As DNA, the CDR3 is TGTGCCAGCAGCCAAGAATGGGGCGACGAGCAGTACTTC. As protein: CASSQEWGDEQYF.

V and J are TRBV12-5 and TRBJ2-2; 12 bases map to TRBD2. CDR1 LGHNT and CDR2 FRNRAP come from the germline V gene. The V segment lost 1 base and the J segment 6 bases; nucleotides outside the gene matches: 3. The CDR3 consists of 16 residues. The chain's CDR3 is CASGLASGRAPGELFF. Here the CDR3 DNA reads TGTGCTAGTGGTTTGGCTAGCGGGAGGGCCCCCGGGGAGCTGTTTTTT.

The chain uses TRBV19 and TRBJ1-5, with 7 bases aligning to TRBD1. J was trimmed by 4 bases and V by 1 base; bases with no gene match: 4. The CDR3 length is 15 residues. The germline gives CDR1 LNHDA, CDR2 SQIVND (reference sequence). This chain's CDR3 is CASSIVTGANQPQHF. The CDR3 DNA follows: TGTGCCAGTAGTATAGTCACAGGGGCAAATCAGCCCCAGCATTTT.

The rearrangement links TRBV27 to TRBJ1-6, with D possibly matching TRBD1 (6 bases). Germline V gene sequence: CDR1 MNHEY, CDR2 SMNVEV (reference sequence). CDR3 length: 18 residues. Trimming stripped 0 bases from V and 1 base from J, with 13 bases between. The CDR3 coding sequence is TGTGCCAGCAGTTTATCGGAGGGGGGGCGATCCTATAATTCACCCCTCCACTTT. It yields the protein CASSLSEGGRSYNSPLHF.

This clone was found a few times. The J gene is TRBJ2-4, the V gene TRBV5-1, with 12 positions matching TRBD2. V dropped 5 bases and J dropped 8; count of bases not matched to a gene: 5. This CDR3 contains 14 residues. Germline V gene sequence: CDR1 SGHRS, CDR2 YFSETQ. CDR3 nucleotides: TGCGCCAGCAGAACTAGCGGGGGGTTGGACATTCAGTACTTC. Its protein product is CASRTSGGLDIQYF.